This T cell receptor beta chain was profiled in a study of blood T cell repertoires in COVID-19. Some clones are missing from TCRdb's copy, which holds only in-frame ones; the method was immunoSEQ multiplex PCR. The table lists about 270,000 clones, just under 90% of them singletons. Participants reported their clinical history, and cohort assignment relied on those reports. Germline V gives CDR1 DFQATT, CDR2 SNEGSKA (reference sequence). Trimming took 3 bases from V and 7 from J, leaving 19 bases between them. The CDR3 covers 15 residues. The chain has TRBV20-1 and TRBJ2-1; D is perhaps TRBD2 (6 bases). The sequence was obtained from a woman in her 30s with acute COVID-19. The sequenced sample consisted of PBMCs or T cells enriched from blood (not recorded which). The CDR3 bases are TGCAGTGCTAGTGCATACTCCCGCGGGGTGAATGAGCAGTTCTTC. Translation: CSASAYSRGVNEQFF.